The 20 T cell receptor beta chains given below trace back to one sample, sequenced in a study of blood T cell repertoires in COVID-19. The repertoire was sequenced with immunoSEQ multiplex PCR; TCRdb's copy has only in-frame clones and lacks some. The profile covers roughly 190,000 clones, with about four fifths appearing a single time and 10% to 15% taken by the ten largest. The sample was PBMCs or T cells enriched from blood (not recorded which). The receptors were sampled from a man aged 40-49 years who had recovered from COVID-19.

V is TRBV19 and J is TRBJ1-6, with D perhaps TRBD1 (6 bases). Per the germline V gene, CDR1 is LNHDA and CDR2 is SQIVND (reference sequence). The CDR3 has 14 residues. V lost 6 bases to trimming and J lost 5 bases, with 11 bases between them. CDR3 in amino acids: CASRGRQDNSPLHF. In DNA, the CDR3 is TGTGCCAGTAGGGGGAGACAGGATAATTCACCCCTCCACTTT.

This chain uses TRBV3-1 (or the pseudogene TRBV3-2) with TRBJ1-6, with D unresolved. The CDR3 spans 13 residues. Germline CDR1 reads LGHDT; CDR2 reads YNNKEL (reference sequence). Trimming pared 1 base from V and 8 bases from J, leaving 6 bases between. CDR3 DNA: TGTGCCAGCAGCCAAGGGTCGGATTCACCCCTCCACTTT. This gives the protein CASSQGSDSPLHF.

The chain couples TRBV7-2 to TRBJ2-1, with TRBD1 as a possible D gene (6 bases). There are 16 residues in the CDR3. Germline assignment: CDR1 SGHTA and CDR2 FQGNSA. Trimming removed 4 bases at V and 5 bases at J, with 18 bases between. CDR3 loop: CASSSAPRTAHNEQFF. CDR3 bases: TGTGCCAGCAGCTCCGCTCCCCGGACAGCCCACAATGAGCAGTTCTTC. Looking up the rest from reference TRBV7-2 and TRBJ2-1 gives the full variable domain: GAGVSQSPSNKVTEKGKDVELRCDPISGHTALYWYRQSLGQGLEFLIYFQGNSAPDKSGLPSDRFSAERTGGSVSTLTIQRTQQEDSAVYLCASSSAPRTAHNEQFFGPGTRLTVL.

The genes are TRBV7-8 and TRBJ2-2; TRBD2 agrees at 14 bases. From germline, CDR1 is SGHVS and CDR2 FQNEAQ. V lost 6 bases, J lost 7 bases, and 10 bases stayed unmatched. The CDR3 has 17 residues. The CDR3 bases are TGTGCCAGCAGTCTTCGGACTAGCGGGAGGATGGACGGGGAGCTGTTTTTT. This translates into CASSLRTSGRMDGELFF.

The chain is built from TRBV7-2 and TRBJ1-5, with unresolved D. The CDR3 extends over 14 amino acids. V lost 4 bases and J lost 3, with 10 bases in between. In germline, CDR1 is SGHTA, CDR2 FQGNSA. The CDR3 region is CASSSRGLNQPQHF. For the CDR3, the DNA is TGTGCCAGCAGCTCCCGAGGGCTCAATCAGCCCCAGCATTTT.

V usage is TRBV30 and J usage is TRBJ2-3, with D tentatively TRBD2 (5 bases). Looked up from germline, CDR1 is GTSNPN and CDR2 is SVGIG (reference sequence). The CDR3 loop spans 14 amino acids. Trimming removed 5 bases from V and 2 bases from J, with 14 bases in between. CDR3 sequence: CAWAYGRDTDTQYF. DNA of the CDR3: TGTGCCTGGGCCTATGGACGGGACACAGATACGCAGTATTTT.

The chain employs TRBV10-3 and TRBJ2-2, with 8 bases that match TRBD2. The CDR3 length is 15 residues. Germline V gene data show CDR1 as ENHRY and CDR2 as SYGVKD. J was trimmed by 3 bases and V by 6 bases; bases with no gene match: 6. The CDR3 is CAIRATSGDTGELFF. The CDR3 coding sequence is TGTGCCATCAGAGCTACTAGCGGAGACACCGGGGAGCTGTTTTTT.

The chain is built from TRBV4-1 and TRBJ2-7; 8 positions match TRBD1. The CDR3 spans 13 residues. V lost 3 bases, J lost 5 bases, and 3 bases stayed unmatched. The germline gives CDR1 MGHRA, CDR2 YSYEKL. The CDR3 DNA is TGCGCCAGCAGCCAGCCGACAGGGGACGAGCAGTACTTC. It codes for CASSQPTGDEQYF.

A single count supports this clone. The V gene is TRBV10-1, the J gene TRBJ2-5, with D tentatively TRBD1 (5 bases). Germline-derived CDR1 and CDR2 are WNHNN and SYGVQD (reference sequence). The CDR3 has 14 residues. Trimming pared 0 bases from V and 1 base from J, leaving 6 bases between. The CDR3 spells CASSESTGQETQYF. CDR3 in DNA: TGCGCCAGCAGTGAGTCTACAGGCCAAGAGACCCAGTACTTC.

This chain joins TRBV4-1 and TRBJ2-3; unclear D gene. Germline loops: CDR1 MGHRA, CDR2 YSYEKL. The CDR3 extends over 13 amino acids. V was pared by 4 bases and J by 3 bases, with 8 bases between. The CDR3 nucleotides read TGCGCCAGCAGCCCTACTATGACAGATACGCAGTATTTT. Protein: CASSPTMTDTQYF.

The CDR3 loop reads CATQTGENEKLFF. The CDR3 DNA reads TGTGCCACCCAGACAGGGGAAAATGAAAAACTGTTTTTT. V usage is TRBV2 and J usage is TRBJ1-4, with 8 nucleotides matching TRBD1. The CDR3 runs 13 residues. Germline V gene lookup returns CDR1 SNHLY and CDR2 FYNNEI. The V segment lost 10 bases and the J segment 5 bases; nucleotides outside the gene matches: 6.

V gene TRBV2 combines with J gene TRBJ1-5, with D possibly matching TRBD1 (6 bases). Germline V CDR1 and CDR2: SNHLY, FYNNEI. V lost 8 bases and J lost 2, with 13 bases in between. The CDR3 totals 14 residues. CDR3 bases: TGTGCCAGCGGAGGACAGATCGGCAATCAGCCCCAGCATTTT. This encodes CASGGQIGNQPQHF.

This clone has ten or more counts. The J gene is TRBJ1-1, the V gene TRBV4-1; a possible D gene is TRBD1 (6 bases). The V end was cut by 1 base, the J end by 0 bases, with 9 bases between. The CDR3 sequence is 15 residues long. CDR1 and CDR2 from the germline V gene are MGHRA and YSYEKL. The CDR3 region is CASSQGRTVNTEAFF. For the CDR3, the DNA is TGCGCCAGCAGCCAAGGAAGGACAGTGAACACTGAAGCTTTCTTT.

CDR3 protein: CASSLSGPLYNEQFF. CDR3 coding DNA: TGCGCCAGCAGCTTGTCAGGGCCGCTTTACAATGAGCAGTTCTTC. This chain connects TRBV5-1 to TRBJ2-1, with a tentative D call TRBD1 (5 bases). V lost 1 base and J 4 bases, leaving 12 bases between the germline ends. This CDR3 is built from 15 residues. Looked up from germline, CDR1 is SGHRS and CDR2 is YFSETQ.

J is TRBJ1-5 and V is TRBV19, with 9 nucleotides matching TRBD1. V dropped 6 bases and J dropped 7; count of bases not matched to a gene: 7. CDR3 length equals 14 residues. The germline V gene has CDR1 LNHDA and CDR2 SQIVND (reference sequence). The CDR3 coding sequence is TGTGCCAGTAGGATAACAGGGGGCTGGCAGCCCCAGCATTTT. Its translation is CASRITGGWQPQHF.

The J gene is TRBJ2-7, the V gene TRBV28; D is unresolved. V lost 5 bases to trimming and J lost 4 bases, with 15 bases between them. Germline V lookup: CDR1 MDHEN, CDR2 SYDVKM. The CDR3 covers 14 residues. CDR3 sequence reads: CASSAPIDSYEQYF. The CDR3 DNA reads as TGTGCCAGCAGTGCACCCATTGACTCGTACGAGCAGTACTTC.

The chain has TRBV6-5 and TRBJ2-5; D is unresolved. Germline lookup yields CDR1 MNHEY and CDR2 SVGAGI. Deletions cut 6 bases from V and 4 bases from J, with 9 bases between. This CDR3 region has 12 residues. CDR3 sequence reads: CASRAQPETQYF. For the CDR3, the DNA is TGTGCCAGCAGGGCTCAACCAGAGACCCAGTACTTC.

V gene TRBV9 combines with J gene TRBJ1-1, with 7 bases that match TRBD1. The junction had 11 bases not matched to a gene; V was cut back by 0 bases and J by 6 bases. Germline CDR1 is SGDLS and CDR2 is YYNGEE. This CDR3 comprises 16 residues. CDR3 loop: CASSVGATGTRAEAFF. CDR3 sequence (DNA): TGTGCCAGCAGCGTAGGGGCGACAGGGACCAGGGCTGAAGCTTTCTTT.

The J gene is TRBJ2-7, the V gene TRBV28; perhaps TRBD2 as D (6 bases). CDR1 and CDR2 from the germline V gene are MDHEN and SYDVKM. V was shortened by 5 bases and J by 3 bases, with 17 bases between the two germline ends. This CDR3 has 15 amino acids. The CDR3 DNA sequence: TGTGCCAGCAGTGGGGGTGGGGAGGTCCACTACGAGCAGTACTTC. This codes for CASSGGGEVHYEQYF.

The rearrangement links TRBV5-3 to TRBJ2-5, with a weak D call TRBD1 (5 bases). TRBV5-3 is treated as an ORF (open reading frame) with a function not yet certain. The CDR3 is 15 amino acids. Trimming shortened V by 2 bases and J by 2 bases, and 13 bases separated the two germline ends. The CDR3 bases are TGTGCCAGAAGCTTCAGATCAGGGTTTCAAGAGACCCAGTACTTC. It codes for CARSFRSGFQETQYF.